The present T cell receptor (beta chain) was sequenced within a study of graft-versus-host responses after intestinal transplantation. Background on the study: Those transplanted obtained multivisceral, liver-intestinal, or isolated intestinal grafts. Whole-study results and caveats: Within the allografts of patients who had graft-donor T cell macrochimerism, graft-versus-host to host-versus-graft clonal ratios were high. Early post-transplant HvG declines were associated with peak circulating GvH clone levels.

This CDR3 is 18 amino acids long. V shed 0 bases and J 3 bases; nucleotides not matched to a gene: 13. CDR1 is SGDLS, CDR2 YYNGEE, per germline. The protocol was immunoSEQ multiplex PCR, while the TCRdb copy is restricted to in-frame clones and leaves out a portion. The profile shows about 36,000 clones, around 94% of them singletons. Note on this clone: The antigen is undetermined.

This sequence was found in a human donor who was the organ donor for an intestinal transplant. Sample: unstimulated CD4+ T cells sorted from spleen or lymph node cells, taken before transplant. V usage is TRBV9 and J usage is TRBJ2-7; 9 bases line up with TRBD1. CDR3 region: CASSVGQDRGHAGYEQYF. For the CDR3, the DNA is TGTGCCAGCAGCGTAGGTCAGGACAGGGGTCACGCGGGCTACGAGCAGTACTTC. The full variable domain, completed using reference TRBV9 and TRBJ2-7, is DSGVTQTPKHLITATGQRVTLRCSPRSGDLSVYWYQQSLDQGLQFLIQYYNGEERAKGNILERFSAQQFPDLHSELNLSSLELGDSALYFCASSVGQDRGHAGYEQYFGPGTRLTVT.